One sample yielded the 29 T cell receptor beta chains listed below, sequenced in a study of blood T cell repertoires in COVID-19. Method: immunoSEQ multiplex PCR; TCRdb's copy keeps in-frame clones and lacks some. The sample consists of about 180,000 clones, over 75% of them appearing once. The sequenced sample consisted of peripheral blood. These TCRs come from a man aged 70 or older with active or convalescent COVID-19.

The gene calls are TRBV7-8 and TRBJ1-1; D possibly corresponds to TRBD1 (5 bases). The CDR3 sequence is 13 residues long. The germline CDR1 and CDR2 sequences are SGHVS and FQNEAQ. Trimming shortened V by 4 bases and J by 6 bases, and 12 bases separated the two germline ends. CDR3 nucleotide sequence: TGTGCCAGCAGCTCCTACCGGGGGGCTGAAGCTTTCTTT. It is translated as CASSSYRGAEAFF.

The chain uses TRBV12-3 or TRBV12-4 and TRBJ1-3, with 9 positions matching TRBD1. Trimming removed 3 bases from V and 9 bases from J; junction bases left unmatched: 0. This CDR3 contains 12 residues. In DNA, the CDR3 is TGTGCCAGCAGTTTGACAGGGGGCACCATATATTTT. It codes for CASSLTGGTIYF.

This chain uses TRBV5-1 with TRBJ2-5; D remains unclear. Per germline, CDR1 SGHRS and CDR2 YFSETQ. CDR3 size: 12 residues. V lost 0 bases, J lost 4 bases, and 4 bases lay in between. The CDR3 region is CASSLGRETQYF. The CDR3 nucleotides read TGCGCCAGCAGCTTGGGCAGAGAGACCCAGTACTTC.

The chain combines TRBV9 with TRBJ1-3, with TRBD1 matching 7 bases. V lost 0 bases to trimming and J lost 1 base; unmatched junction nucleotides: 7. Germline values: CDR1 SGDLS, CDR2 YYNGEE. This CDR3 is built from 17 residues. The CDR3 loop reads CASSVVGQQLSGNTIYF. The CDR3, as DNA: TGTGCCAGCAGCGTAGTGGGACAGCAGCTTTCTGGAAACACCATATATTTT.

As regards this clone: Additional DNA sequences in this sample encode the identical CDR3. The V gene is TRBV7-2, the J gene TRBJ1-4, with 7 bases that match TRBD1. In germline, CDR1 is SGHTA, CDR2 FQGNSA. J was trimmed by 0 bases and V by 3 bases; bases with no gene match: 1. The CDR3 has 15 residues. The CDR3 region is CASSLTGPTNEKLFF. In DNA, the CDR3 is TGTGCCAGCAGCTTGACAGGGCCAACTAATGAAAAACTGTTTTTT. Using reference TRBV7-2 and TRBJ1-4 for the parts outside the CDR3, the full variable domain is GAGVSQSPSNKVTEKGKDVELRCDPISGHTALYWYRQSLGQGLEFLIYFQGNSAPDKSGLPSDRFSAERTGGSVSTLTIQRTQQEDSAVYLCASSLTGPTNEKLFFGSGTQLSVL.

Details on this clone: Other DNA sequences from this sample encode an identical CDR3 as well. The chain joins TRBV19 to TRBJ1-1, with D hard to call. The germline V and J ends were trimmed by 1 base and 5 bases, with 8 bases remaining between them. Germline V gives CDR1 LNHDA, CDR2 SQIVND (reference sequence). The CDR3 contains 13 residues. CDR3 sequence reads: CASSIGAETEAFF. CDR3 nucleotide sequence: TGTGCCAGTAGTATAGGGGCCGAGACTGAAGCTTTCTTT.

This chain links TRBV6-5 with TRBJ2-2; D unclear. V lost 1 base and J lost 9, with 6 bases in between. Per germline, CDR1 MNHEY and CDR2 SVGAGI. The CDR3 length is 12 residues. This CDR3 is CASSYYGRELFF. In DNA form, the CDR3 reads TGTGCCAGCAGTTACTATGGCCGGGAGCTGTTTTTT.

The gene calls are TRBV3-1 (or the pseudogene TRBV3-2) and TRBJ2-5; D might be TRBD2 (7 bases). Looked up from germline, CDR1 is LGHDT and CDR2 is YNNKEL (reference sequence). The CDR3 sequence is 13 residues long. V lost 2 bases to trimming and J lost 7 bases, with 11 bases between them. CDR3 DNA: TGTGCCAGCAGCCAACTAGGGGGGGGGACCCAGTACTTC. It codes for CASSQLGGGTQYF.

J is TRBJ1-1 and V is TRBV5-6, with 9 bases that match TRBD1. CDR1 is SGHDT and CDR2 is YYEEEE in the germline V gene. V lost 5 bases, J lost 4 bases, and 6 bases stayed unmatched. The CDR3 consists of 14 residues. The CDR3 is CASSRRTGATEAFF. CDR3 bases: TGTGCCAGCAGTCGACGGACAGGGGCCACTGAAGCTTTCTTT.

This sequence joins TRBV15 and TRBJ1-1; the D gene is possibly TRBD1 (5 bases). Between the trimmed V and J ends, which lost 4 bases and 3 bases, there was a span of 12 bases. The CDR3 totals 14 residues. Per germline, CDR1 LNHNV and CDR2 YYDKDF (reference sequence). The CDR3 coding sequence is TGTGCCACCAGCACCGGAGGGGCTTACACTGAAGCTTTCTTT. Its protein product is CATSTGGAYTEAFF.

This clone was recorded once. The V call is TRBV5-4, the J call TRBJ2-5, with 9 bases that match TRBD2. CDR1 and CDR2 (germline): SGHNT, YYREEE (reference sequence). J gave up 4 bases and V 2 bases, and 3 bases lay outside the gene matches. CDR3 length: 14 amino acids. CDR3 amino acids: CASSFSGSGETQYF. The CDR3, as DNA: TGTGCCAGCAGCTTTAGCGGGAGTGGAGAGACCCAGTACTTC.

The chain joins TRBV19 to TRBJ2-3; 7 nucleotides align to TRBD2. Germline V gene sequence: CDR1 LNHDA, CDR2 SQIVND (reference sequence). J lost 3 bases, V lost 5 bases, and 8 bases had no gene match. There are 15 residues in the CDR3. In DNA, the CDR3 is TGTGCCAGTAGTCCCGGAGCGGGGCCGACAGATACGCAGTATTTT. Protein: CASSPGAGPTDTQYF.

The chain uses TRBV4-1 and TRBJ2-2; 8 bases align to TRBD2. CDR3 size: 15 residues. The V segment lost 1 base and the J segment 5 bases; nucleotides outside the gene matches: 3. Germline assignment: CDR1 MGHRA and CDR2 YSYEKL. The CDR3, as DNA: TGCGCCAGCAGCCAAGCGGGAGGGAGGACCGGGGAGCTGTTTTTT. This gives the protein CASSQAGGRTGELFF.

This chain joins TRBV14 and TRBJ1-1; D call uncertain. From germline, CDR1 is SGHDN and CDR2 FVKESK. The ends were cut back, 4 bases at V and 8 bases at J, with 20 bases in the middle. CDR3 length: 15 amino acids. The CDR3 nucleotides are TGTGCCAGCAGCCCCTACGGTGGCAGTGGGAGGGAAGCTTTCTTT. It yields the protein CASSPYGGSGREAFF.

This chain links TRBV7-8 with TRBJ2-1; the D gene is possibly TRBD1 (5 bases). Germline loops: CDR1 SGHVS, CDR2 FQNEAQ. Deletions cut 1 base from V and 6 bases from J, with 22 bases between. The CDR3 loop spans 18 amino acids. CDR3 DNA: TGTGCCAGCAGCTTAGATCGAAGGCTTCAGGGTCCGGTCAATGAGCAGTTCTTC. This codes for CASSLDRRLQGPVNEQFF.

The rearrangement uses TRBV5-4 and TRBJ1-1; TRBD1 might be the D (6 bases). In germline, CDR1 is SGHNT, CDR2 YYREEE (reference sequence). The CDR3 is 16 residues long. The V gene lost 4 bases and the J gene lost 6 bases, with 22 bases spanning the gap. The CDR3: CASSPILQGGYPEAFF. The CDR3 bases are TGTGCCAGCAGCCCCATACTACAGGGCGGGTATCCTGAAGCTTTCTTT.

The V call is TRBV18, the J call TRBJ1-1; no clear D gene. With 0 bases removed from V and 3 bases from J, the gap between germline ends came to 8 bases. Per germline, CDR1 KGHSH and CDR2 LQKENI. There are 14 residues in the CDR3. The CDR3 protein is CASSPPEGYTEAFF. The CDR3 DNA reads as TGTGCCAGCTCACCACCGGAGGGTTACACTGAAGCTTTCTTT. The complete variable domain, with remaining parts taken from reference TRBV18 and TRBJ1-1, reads NAGVMQNPRHLVRRRGQEARLRCSPMKGHSHVYWYRQLPEEGLKFMVYLQKENIIDESGMPKERFSAEFPKEGPSILRIQQVVRGDSAAYFCASSPPEGYTEAFFGQGTRLTVV.

The gene calls are TRBV6-6 and TRBJ2-1; 10 bases agree with TRBD1. Germline CDR1 is MNHNY and CDR2 is SVGAGI (reference sequence). J was trimmed by 2 bases and V by 7 bases; bases with no gene match: 8. This CDR3 spans 16 amino acids. In DNA form, the CDR3 reads TGTGCCAGCACCGACAGGGGGCTACGGACCTACAATGAGCAGTTCTTC. Translation: CASTDRGLRTYNEQFF.

The chain uses TRBV6-5 and TRBJ1-2, with 7 bases lining up with TRBD1. Per germline, CDR1 MNHEY and CDR2 SVGAGI. J lost 4 bases, V lost 6 bases, and 8 bases had no gene match. The length of the CDR3 is 14 residues. The CDR3 bases are TGTGCCAGCAGAAACAGGGGCTTTGGCTATGGCTACACCTTC. This gives the protein CASRNRGFGYGYTF.

The V call is TRBV24-1, the J call TRBJ1-1; the match to TRBD1 covers 11 bases. With 0 bases clipped from V and 1 base from J, the junction kept 3 bases outside the gene matches. Germline CDR1 is KGHDR and CDR2 is SFDVKD. CDR3 size: 17 residues. The chain's CDR3 is CATSDLPGQGENTEAFF. In nucleotides, the CDR3 is TGTGCCACCAGTGATTTGCCGGGACAGGGGGAGAACACTGAAGCTTTCTTT.

This clone was counted once. This chain uses TRBV5-4 with TRBJ1-2; TRBD1 aligns across 7 bases. Trimming cost V 1 base and J 4 bases; bases outside gene matches: 4. The CDR3 is 14 amino acids. Germline V gene data show CDR1 as SGHNT and CDR2 as YYREEE (reference sequence). In nucleotides, the CDR3 is TGTGCCAGCAGCTTGAAAGGACAGGCCTATGGCTACACCTTC. Amino acids: CASSLKGQAYGYTF. The full variable domain, with the rest looked up from reference TRBV5-4 and TRBJ1-2, is ETGVTQSPTHLIKTRGQQVTLRCSSQSGHNTVSWYQQALGQGPQFIFQYYREEENGRGNFPPRFSGLQFPNYSSELNVNALELDDSALYLCASSLKGQAYGYTFGSGTRLTVV.

This clone was found many times. CDR3 coding DNA: TGTGCCAGCAGCTTCCTAGCGGGCACCTCCTACGAGCAGTACTTC. Encoded protein: CASSFLAGTSYEQYF. The chain is built from TRBV7-2 and TRBJ2-7; 8 bases are a match to TRBD2. The CDR3 consists of 15 residues. The V gene's germline CDR1 is SGHTA and CDR2 FQGNSA. After removal of 3 bases from V and 0 bases from J, the junction contained 4 bases not matched to a gene.

V usage is TRBV21-1 and J usage is TRBJ1-1; the listed D gene, TRBD1, was not tested against the DNA. TRBV21-1 is listed as a pseudogene. The CDR3 loop spans 15 amino acids. Here the CDR3 DNA reads TGTGCCAGCAGCGCCGGACAGGGGCCAGGCACTGAAGCTTTCTTT. Translated: CASSAGQGPGTEAFF.

The chain combines TRBV6-5 with TRBJ2-1, with 13 bases matching TRBD2. The CDR3 sequence is 16 residues long. The germline CDR1 and CDR2 sequences are MNHEY and SVGAGI. The V gene end was trimmed by 0 bases and the J gene end by 5 bases; junction bases not matched to a gene: 1. The CDR3 DNA sequence: TGTGCCAGCAGTTACTCGGGACTAGCGGGGCACAATGAGCAGTTCTTC. Translating it yields CASSYSGLAGHNEQFF.

The CDR3 coding sequence is TGCGCCAGCAGTGCAGCAAGGGGTCGGCGGGGGTGGAGAGAGACCCAGTACTTC. Translation gives CASSAARGRRGWRETQYF. The chain joins TRBV23-1 to TRBJ2-5; the match to TRBD2 covers 7 bases. TRBV23-1 is an open reading frame, and its role is uncertain. Losses at the gene ends were 5 bases for V and 4 bases for J; bases not matched to a gene: 19. This CDR3 contains 18 residues.

V gene TRBV3-1 (or the pseudogene TRBV3-2) combines with J gene TRBJ2-3; TRBD1 matches at 11 bases. CDR1 and CDR2 (germline): LGHDT, YNNKEL (reference sequence). The CDR3 has 16 amino acids. V lost 7 bases, J lost 2 bases, and 8 bases stayed unmatched. CDR3 DNA: TGTGCCAGCACCACTTGGACAGGGGGCCACACAGATACGCAGTATTTT. Amino acids: CASTTWTGGHTDTQYF.

This chain connects TRBV18 to TRBJ2-7; D may be TRBD2 (5 bases). CDR3 size: 14 residues. The V and J ends lost 5 bases and 0 bases respectively, with 11 bases between them. Germline V gene data show CDR1 as KGHSH and CDR2 as LQKENI. CDR3 region: CASSEGGGSYEQYF. CDR3 DNA sequence: TGTGCCAGCTCAGAGGGCGGAGGCTCCTACGAGCAGTACTTC.

J is TRBJ1-3 and V is TRBV30; 8 nucleotides agree with TRBD1. From germline, CDR1 is GTSNPN and CDR2 SVGIG (reference sequence). After removal of 2 bases from V and 6 bases from J, the junction contained 6 bases not matched to a gene. The CDR3 covers 14 residues. CDR3 sequence (DNA): TGTGCCTGGAGTAGAGGACAGGGAAAAAACACCATATATTTT. Its translation is CAWSRGQGKNTIYF.

The J gene is TRBJ2-1, the V gene TRBV29-1, with a weak D call TRBD2 (5 bases). The V end lost 4 bases, the J end lost 4 bases, and 14 bases lay between the germline ends. This CDR3 spans 14 amino acids. CDR1 SQVTM and CDR2 ANQGSEA come from the germline V gene. CDR3 sequence: CSVGRAPLYNEQFF. The DNA of the CDR3 is TGCAGCGTTGGGCGGGCCCCTCTTTACAATGAGCAGTTCTTC.